This entry describes one T cell receptor beta chain. The antigen is not known. At the deep level, the assay was run. Original methodology: Owing to the provision of junction-only sequences devoid of quality scores by immunoSEQ, filtering differed. Measured with immunoSEQ multiplex PCR; TCRdb has only the in-frame clones, and not every one. For V, J and clone size, that table is used; D and trimming come from the DNA. Of under 2,000,000 clones listed, about 95% are singletons. The data derive from a study of shared clonotypes between healthy human individuals. Study-wide points: The sharing of roughly 5% of naive CD4 clonotypes was seen across a few donors.

Terminally differentiated effector memory CD45RA+ cells were excluded by CCR7 positive selection of CD45RO-negative cells. This CDR3 contains 14 residues. J was trimmed by 5 bases and V by 2 bases; bases with no gene match: 1. Per the germline V gene, CDR1 is MNHEY and CDR2 is SMNVEV (reference sequence). The TCR was taken from a man in his late teens or twenties in good health. Sequencing was done on a sample of naive CD8+ T cells sorted from blood. This chain connects TRBV27 to TRBJ2-5, with TRBD1 matching 11 bases. The CDR3 nucleotides are TGTGCCAGCAGTTTAAGGGACAGGGGGGAGACCCAGTACTTC. It encodes CASSLRDRGETQYF.